This TCR beta chain was sequenced for a study of T cell clones after liver transplantation. Sequenced by immunoSEQ multiplex PCR; TCRdb stores in-frame clones only, minus some. The data show about 120,000 clones, approximately 90% seen once. Germline CDR1 KGHSH, CDR2 LQKENI. CDR3 length: 16 residues. V gave up 0 bases and J gave up 5 bases, with 13 bases separating them. Sequences were derived from CD4+ T cells from blood, sampled 12 months after liver transplant. This clonotype originated in a human patient who received a liver transplant. Some T cells may be transferred from the graft donor. V usage is TRBV18 and J usage is TRBJ2-2, with D possibly being TRBD1 or TRBD2 (7 bases each). The CDR3 DNA reads as TGTGCCAGCTCACCACCGACAGGGAGGGAAACCGGGGAGCTGTTTTTT. Amino acids: CASSPPTGRETGELFF.